These 14 T cell receptor beta chains share one sample of origin, sequenced in a study of beta chain features in type 1 diabetes. Broader study findings: Patients with Type 1 diabetes showed moderately but significantly shorter TCRB CDR3s in all four CD4+ subsets.

Since all of the isolated RNA was reverse transcribed, expressed TCRB transcripts were what got sequenced. Measured with immunoSEQ multiplex PCR; TCRdb has only the in-frame clones, and not every one. The sample records about 250,000 clones, about a tenth being singletons. These receptors lack a known antigen. The sequencing input was naive CD4+ T cells from blood. The source of these receptors is a man younger than 45 with type 1 diabetes.

This clone turned up a few times. The J gene is TRBJ2-2, the V gene TRBV7-2; no definite D call. Trimming stripped 5 bases from V and 5 bases from J, with 6 bases between. Germline lookup yields CDR1 SGHTA and CDR2 FQGNSA. This CDR3 spans 12 amino acids. The CDR3 nucleotides are TGTGCCAGCAGCGTACAGACCGGGGAGCTGTTTTTT. Its protein product is CASSVQTGELFF.

This chain connects TRBV25-1 to TRBJ2-1; 9 nucleotides match TRBD2. CDR3 length: 13 amino acids. Germline V lookup: CDR1 MGHDK, CDR2 SYGVNS. After removal of 3 bases from V and 12 bases from J, the junction contained 6 bases not matched to a gene. The CDR3 sequence: CASSDLSGGWQFF. CDR3 bases: TGTGCCAGCAGTGACTTGAGCGGGGGGTGGCAGTTCTTC.

V is TRBV30 and J is TRBJ1-2; maybe TRBD1 (5 bases). CDR1 GTSNPN and CDR2 SVGIG come from the germline V gene (reference sequence). The CDR3 is 11 amino acids. Trimming left V 6 bases short and J 3 bases short, with 8 bases between. CDR3 bases: TGTGCCTGTACAGGCGACTATGGCTACACCTTC. Encoded protein: CACTGDYGYTF.

This clone turned up a few times. The V gene is TRBV18, the J gene TRBJ2-3, with 8 bases fitting TRBD2. The ends lost 3 bases at V and 4 bases at J; junction bases unmatched: 21. This CDR3 comprises 20 residues. Per the germline V gene, CDR1 is KGHSH and CDR2 is LQKENI. The CDR3 loop reads CASSPGGAGARARPSDTQYF. CDR3 in DNA: TGTGCCAGCTCACCTGGCGGAGCGGGGGCCCGCGCGCGTCCCTCAGATACGCAGTATTTT.

This clone turned up a few times. This chain uses TRBV7-2 with TRBJ1-2, with 7 bases aligning to TRBD1. After removal of 4 bases from V and 2 bases from J, the junction contained 4 bases not matched to a gene. The CDR3 contains 14 residues. Looked up from germline, CDR1 is SGHTA and CDR2 is FQGNSA. CDR3 residues: CASSSRQGNYGYTF. The CDR3 coding sequence is TGTGCCAGCAGCTCACGACAGGGAAACTATGGCTACACCTTC.

This clone was observed a handful of times. The genes are TRBV28 and TRBJ1-2; D gene unclear. V was pared by 6 bases and J by 5 bases, with 7 bases between. Germline V gene sequence: CDR1 MDHEN, CDR2 SYDVKM. This CDR3 comprises 11 residues. CDR3 loop: CASRGGYGYTF. CDR3 in DNA: TGTGCCAGCAGGGGAGGGTATGGCTACACCTTC.

V and J are TRBV14 and TRBJ2-2; TRBD1 matches at 12 bases. Per the germline V gene, CDR1 is SGHDN and CDR2 is FVKESK. The length of the CDR3 is 16 residues. The ends lost 4 bases at V and 3 bases at J; junction bases unmatched: 3. The CDR3 nucleotides read TGTGCCAGCAGCCCGGGACAGGGGGCGGACACCGGGGAGCTGTTTTTT. Translating it yields CASSPGQGADTGELFF. The entire variable domain, with the rest obtained from reference TRBV14 and TRBJ2-2, is as follows: EAGVTQFPSHSVIEKGQTVTLRCDPISGHDNLYWYRRVMGKEIKFLLHFVKESKQDESGMPNNRFLAERTGGTYSTLKVQPAELEDSGVYFCASSPGQGADTGELFFGEGSRLTVL.

The rearrangement uses TRBV5-5 and TRBJ1-5; D gene uncertain. CDR1 and CDR2 (germline): SGHKS, YYEKEE (reference sequence). V was pared by 5 bases and J by 4 bases, with 13 bases between. This CDR3 has 14 residues. The CDR3 nucleotides read TGTGCCAGCAGTTACGGACTTACTAATCAGCCCCAGCATTTT. It specifies CASSYGLTNQPQHF.

This clone turned up a few times. The V and J genes are TRBV9 and TRBJ2-7, with 9 bases aligning to TRBD2. Per germline, CDR1 SGDLS and CDR2 YYNGEE. This CDR3 has 15 amino acids. Trimming removed 3 bases from V and 3 bases from J; junction bases left unmatched: 7. The CDR3 here is CASSGQSGGIYEQYF. In DNA, the CDR3 is TGTGCCAGCAGCGGACAGAGCGGGGGGATCTACGAGCAGTACTTC.

Only a few counts were recorded for this clone. The gene calls are TRBV29-1 and TRBJ2-7; 8 positions match TRBD1. The CDR3 consists of 13 residues. Germline lookup yields CDR1 SQVTM and CDR2 ANQGSEA. The V gene end was trimmed by 7 bases and the J gene end by 4 bases; junction bases not matched to a gene: 9. CDR3 region: CSAVPGQVYEQYF. CDR3 nucleotides: TGCAGCGCAGTACCGGGACAGGTATACGAGCAGTACTTC.

This clone was detected a few times. The J gene is TRBJ2-3, the V gene TRBV13, with D uncertain. CDR1 and CDR2 (germline): PRHDT, FYEKMQ (reference sequence). Trimming stripped 5 bases from V and 1 base from J, with 28 bases between. The CDR3 sequence is 20 residues long. CDR3 coding DNA: TGTGCCAGCAGCCCCGCATCCAACCTCCTTAGAAAATTTCGCACAGATACGCAGTATTTT. This translates into CASSPASNLLRKFRTDTQYF.

This rearrangement joins TRBV11-2 to TRBJ2-5; D may be TRBD2 (6 bases). The germline V and J ends were trimmed by 5 bases and 6 bases, with 19 bases remaining between them. The germline V gene encodes CDR1 SGHAT and CDR2 FQNNGV. This CDR3 comprises 15 residues. Written as DNA, the CDR3 is TGTGCCAGCAGCCCTTGGCGGGGCGCCGATAAGACCCAGTACTTC. As protein: CASSPWRGADKTQYF.

This clone was found a few times. The genes are TRBV9 and TRBJ1-4; 7 bases agree with TRBD1. After removal of 3 bases from V and 8 bases from J, the junction contained 13 bases not matched to a gene. The CDR3 has 16 amino acids. From germline, CDR1 is SGDLS and CDR2 YYNGEE. The CDR3 DNA reads TGTGCCAGCAGCGGTCACCCCGGGACAGTCACCGAAAAACTGTTTTTT. Amino acids: CASSGHPGTVTEKLFF.

This clone was recorded a few times. V is TRBV11-2 and J is TRBJ2-7; 11 bases line up with TRBD2. This CDR3 is 15 amino acids long. Germline V lookup: CDR1 SGHAT, CDR2 FQNNGV. V dropped 5 bases and J dropped 3; count of bases not matched to a gene: 6. The CDR3 DNA reads TGTGCCAGCAGCACGGGACTAGCGGAAATCTACGAGCAGTACTTC. This codes for CASSTGLAEIYEQYF. Full variable domain (missing parts from reference TRBV11-2 and TRBJ2-7): EAGVAQSPRYKIIEKRQSVAFWCNPISGHATLYWYQQILGQGPKLLIQFQNNGVVDDSQLPKDRFSAERLKGVDSTLKIQPAKLEDSAVYLCASSTGLAEIYEQYFGPGTRLTVT.